The rows below give T cell receptor beta chains drawn from one sample of a study of CD8 T cells in ankylosing spondylitis. MiXCR, run by TCRdb on the 5' RACE reads, gives a single entry per CDR3 protein. In the table there are approximately 190,000 distinct CDR3 sequences, 10% to 15% of which are singletons. Input material: blood, either unsorted or a sorted T cell fraction (not recorded which). All receptors derive from a female donor with ankylosing spondylitis or in good health (not recorded which). CDR3s include the opening cysteine and the closing phenylalanine or tryptophan. The D gene is left open where the match is weak. Clone size is stated in some rows and not others, as once, few, many or a class when expanded.

few	TRBV5-1	TRBJ1-2	.	CASSPPGDGYTF	TGCGCCAGCAGCCCGCCAGGGGATGGCTACACCTTC
.	TRBV6-2/TRBV6-3	TRBJ2-4	.	CASTGILAKNIQYF	TGTGCCAGCACAGGGATACTAGCCAAAAACATTCAGTACTTC
many	TRBV3-1	TRBJ2-3	.	CASSQSHPDTQYF	TGTGCCAGCAGCCAGTCGCACCCGGATACGCAGTATTTT
.	TRBV7-9	TRBJ1-5	.	CASSLGSVDQPQHF	TGTGCCAGCAGCTTAGGATCGGTGGATCAGCCCCAGCATTTT
many	TRBV5-1	TRBJ2-2	.	CASSLDPNTGELFF	TGCGCCAGCAGCTTGGACCCGAACACCGGGGAGCTGTTTTTT
many	TRBV28	TRBJ2-7	.	CASSRGEQYF	TGTGCCAGCAGTCGTGGAGAGCAGTACTTC
few	TRBV20-1	TRBJ2-1	TRBD2	CSARPLAGDYNEQFF	TGCAGTGCTAGACCCCTAGCGGGTGACTACAATGAGCAGTTCTTC
.	TRBV13	TRBJ1-1	.	CASSLESALVGAQAFF	TGTGCCAGCAGCTTAGAGTCCGCTCTGGTTGGAGCACAAGCTTTCTTT
many	TRBV7-9	TRBJ2-5	.	CASSLSPETQYF	TGTGCCAGCAGCCTCTCCCCCGAGACCCAGTACTTC
many	TRBV29-1	TRBJ2-3	TRBD2	CSVVAGGADTQYF	TGCAGCGTTGTGGCCGGGGGGGCAGATACGCAGTATTTT
many	TRBV28	TRBJ2-1	.	CASSLLQGRGNNEQFF	TGTGCCAGCAGTCTCCTACAGGGTAGGGGCAACAATGAGCAGTTCTTC
.	TRBV7-2	TRBJ2-4	.	CASSQPGRKKNIQYF	TGTGCCAGCAGCCAGCCGGGACGGAAAAAAAACATTCAGTACTTC
many	TRBV2	TRBJ1-2	.	CASSMREYGYTF	TGTGCCAGCAGCATGAGGGAATATGGCTACACCTTC
many	TRBV27	TRBJ1-2	.	CASSFYSQGYGYTF	TGTGCCAGCAGTTTTTACTCTCAAGGCTATGGCTACACCTTC
.	TRBV20-1	TRBJ2-5	.	CSAPRPGTGETQYF	TGCAGTGCTCCCCGCCCGGGGACCGGAGAGACCCAGTACTTC
few	TRBV6-1	TRBJ2-7	.	CASSEFYEQYF	TGTGCCAGCAGTGAATTTTACGAGCAGTACTTC